This TCR beta chain was documented in a study of T cells after yellow fever vaccination (dated by TCRdb to the late 2010s). For context, the study as a whole: The SMART-Seq v4 Ultra Low Input RNA kit was used to prepare libraries from fractions with low cell numbers. Blood was drawn at multiple timepoints before and after primary and secondary immunization, with bulk PBMC replicates and cell subsets isolated. To track T-cell clones before and after primary and booster YFV17D yellow fever vaccination, bulk TCR alpha and beta repertoires were sequenced longitudinally. Two healthy male donors, one aged 18 to 29 and one aged 30 to 40 years, were included in the cohort.

Paper-wide results and their limitations: The secondary T-cell response was found to be weaker but faster than the primary response, with a peak reached on day 5 rather than on day 15. Most clones expanded after primary vaccination were re-detected after the booster (almost 97% of CD4 and 88% of CD8), suggesting broad memory maintenance. A small share of clonotypes occurred in both CD4 and CD8 compartments, likely arising from convergent recombination. FACS-sorted repertoires could contain abundant contaminating clonotypes from the bulk population, so computational filtering was required. Because the study included only two donors, the extent to which the findings can be generalized is limited.

The treatment or condition label, read with the paper, signifies: live attenuated yellow fever vaccine strain. At each blood-draw timepoint, two biological replicates of bulk PBMCs were obtained. A standard Ficoll-Paque protocol was used to isolate PBMCs from peripheral blood. TriZol was used to extract RNA from bulk PBMCs, from CD4 and CD8 fractions, and from dextramer-positive and dextramer-negative fractions. Taken from the germline V gene, the CDR1 and CDR2 loops are ENHRY and SYGVKD. Relative to germline, V is missing 8 bases and J is missing 5 bases, with 4 bases of the junction outside any gene match. Its CDR3 holds 12 amino acids, cysteine through phenylalanine. The sequence is cut down to CDR3 DNA, 36 bases in frame from base 1. This clonotype showed up just a few times. No antigen is known for it. Per-nucleotide qualities are absent, and no much larger clonotype sits a single base away. TCR cDNA was synthesized by 5'RACE template switching, through which a universal primer site and unique molecular identifiers were introduced. Priming for cDNA synthesis came from both the TCR alpha and TCR beta constant segments. Library amplification used two PCR steps, and the second PCR step added sample barcodes and sequencing adapters. Libraries were sequenced on Illumina HiSeq 2500 (2x100 bp) or NovaSeq (2x150 bp). From the authors' description of their analysis: MIGEC handled demultiplexing of reads and collapsing into UMI consensus sequences, while MiXCR performed V(D)J alignment. Using edgeR on replicate PBMC samples, clonotypes were called vaccine-responding if FDR was below 0.01 and the log2 fold change was above 5 up to day 15. Each bulk clonotype was labeled CD4 or CD8 based on which sequenced repertoire, CD4 or CD8, contained the clonotype at higher abundance. TCRdb reanalyzed the raw reads on its own, using fastp at Q25 for trimming and MiXCR for clone calling, and kept in-frame beta chains. Each CDR3 protein appears once, grouped with its most common genes and DNA. The V and J calls come from TCRdb's annotation, not from the publication. Here the sample has around 590,000 distinct CDR3 sequences; around 12% occur a single time. The ten largest clones capture about 16% of the sample.

The TCR was taken from a young man who received the YFV17D yellow fever vaccine. Sequencing used PBMCs, obtained on the day of the yellow fever booster vaccination. The rearranged chain carries TRBV10-3 and TRBJ2-3, and TRBD1 matches 7 of the central bases. The CDR3 protein is CAIEGAGDTQYF. The bases are TGTGCCATCGAGGGGGCCGGAGATACGCAGTATTTT.